Many counts were recorded for the clone carrying this TCR beta chain. Its target is not known. The CDR3 is 15 amino acids. The ends lost 3 bases at V and 9 bases at J; junction bases unmatched: 11. These data are taken from a study of CD8 T cells in ankylosing spondylitis. Study-wide results and caveats: A number of the motif variants had already been described in reactive arthritis synovial fluid and blood.

TCRdb redid the calling of the 5' RACE reads with MiXCR, one entry per CDR3 protein. The sample has roughly 90,000 distinct CDR3 sequences, about 7.7% seen once; the top ten hold approximately 9.9%. The genes are TRBV12-3 or TRBV12-4 and TRBJ2-1, with 7 bases lining up with TRBD2. The source of this sequence is a male donor with ankylosing spondylitis or in good health (not recorded which). Sequencing was done on a sample of blood, either unsorted or a sorted T cell fraction (not recorded which). The CDR3: CASSFLTGGSGEQFF. Written as DNA, the CDR3 is TGTGCCAGCAGTTTCCTAACCGGGGGGAGCGGTGAGCAGTTCTTC.